These 11 T cell receptor beta chains were all obtained from the same sample, sequenced in a study of T-cell reconstitution after alpha-beta-depleted transplantation in children (dated by TCRdb to between 2015 and 2016). The library was built by means of PCR. Sequencing was performed on an Illumina HiSeq 2500. TCR library preparation used molecular barcoding, with unique molecular identifiers applied to normalize quantification of the TCRbeta repertoire. Using fastp at Q25 and MiXCR, TCRdb reprocessed the public reads and kept productive beta chains. Under each unique CDR3 protein, matching rows form one entry showing the most common genes and DNA. Present in this sample are hundreds of thousands of distinct CDR3 sequences, over 15% of which were seen just once. The ten biggest clones cover approximately 1.1% of the sample. The sequenced sample was PBMCs from the stem cell graft donor, obtained from the stem cell graft. These receptors came from a human donor who donated a stem cell graft to a child with acute myeloid leukemia.

There are many counts of this clonotype. The V gene is TRBV9, the J gene TRBJ2-1; D is unresolved. The CDR3 runs to 15 residues. Germline V lookup: CDR1 SGDLS, CDR2 YYNGEE. Trimming removed 3 bases from V and 4 bases from J, with 14 bases in between. In DNA, the CDR3 is TGTGCCAGCAGCGCAATCGGCACTGTTTACAATGAGCAGTTCTTC. Encoded protein: CASSAIGTVYNEQFF.

This clonotype was detected ten times or more. The chain couples TRBV12-3 or TRBV12-4 to TRBJ1-3; tentatively, D is TRBD1 (5 bases). V gave up 7 bases and J gave up 1 base, with 11 bases separating them. The length of the CDR3 is 14 residues. Here the CDR3 reads CASNPSGSGNTIYF. The CDR3 nucleotides read TGTGCCAGCAATCCCTCAGGGTCTGGAAACACCATATATTTT.

V gene TRBV4-2 combines with J gene TRBJ2-3, with D tentatively TRBD1 or TRBD2 (5 bases each). This CDR3 contains 16 residues. Germline V gene lookup returns CDR1 LGHNA and CDR2 YNFKEQ. Trimming took off 4 bases at V and 1 base at J, with 15 bases between the two ends. DNA of the CDR3: TGTGCCAGCAGCCTGGGGGAGAGAGCGGGCACAGATACGCAGTATTTT. Protein product: CASSLGERAGTDTQYF.

In this sample, this clonotype turned up many times. One end of the junction fails to match germline, which may point to a read error. This sequence joins TRBV10-3 and TRBJ2-3; D call uncertain. Per the germline V gene, CDR1 is ENHRY and CDR2 is SYGVKD. The CDR3 totals 13 residues. The CDR3 sequence: CAITEDQSDTQYF. The DNA for the CDR3 is TGTGCCATCACTGAGGACCAGTCCGATACGCAGTATTTT.

The rearrangement joins TRBV2 to TRBJ2-5; no definite D call. The germline gives CDR1 SNHLY, CDR2 FYNNEI. Trimming pared 6 bases from V and 2 bases from J, leaving 10 bases between. The CDR3 is 13 residues long. This CDR3 reads CASRVDAQETQYF. DNA of the CDR3: TGTGCCAGCAGGGTGGACGCGCAAGAGACCCAGTACTTC.

This clonotype was counted at least ten times. The chain links TRBV20-1 to TRBJ2-1; D is uncertain. This CDR3 is 14 amino acids long. Germline V CDR1 and CDR2: DFQATT, SNEGSKA (reference sequence). V was clipped by 2 bases and J by 0 bases, with 8 bases between them. CDR3 in DNA: TGCAGTGCTAGAACGAAGAGCTCCTACAATGAGCAGTTCTTC. The encoded protein is CSARTKSSYNEQFF.

The rearrangement links TRBV6-1 to TRBJ1-4, with D uncertain. Germline V gene sequence: CDR1 MNHNS, CDR2 SASEGT. This CDR3 region has 14 residues. The V end was cut by 6 bases, the J end by 8 bases, with 16 bases between. The DNA for the CDR3 is TGTGCCAGCAGAGGGAATCGGTTGTGGGAAAAACTGTTTTTT. Encoded protein: CASRGNRLWEKLFF.

This clonotype has just a few counts. This rearrangement joins TRBV20-1 to TRBJ2-1; possible D gene TRBD1, 7 bases. The CDR3 loop spans 14 amino acids. Per the germline V gene, CDR1 is DFQATT and CDR2 is SNEGSKA (reference sequence). Trimming took 6 bases from V and 7 from J, leaving 19 bases between them. CDR3 in DNA: TGCAGTGCAGAGGGGGCTGGGAGGTGGAATGAGCAGTTCTTC. Amino acids: CSAEGAGRWNEQFF.

This clonotype appeared a few times. The V and J genes are TRBV4-2 and TRBJ1-2; 9 nucleotides match TRBD1. This CDR3 region has 14 residues. Germline V CDR1 and CDR2: LGHNA, YNFKEQ. Trimming at V came to 3 bases and at J to 6 bases, leaving 5 bases not matched to a gene. The CDR3 sequence: CASSQRDRENGYTF. CDR3 sequence (DNA): TGTGCCAGCAGCCAGAGGGACAGGGAGAATGGCTACACCTTC.

There are a few counts of this clonotype. The chain has TRBV6-5 and TRBJ1-5; tentative D call: TRBD1 (6 bases). In germline, CDR1 is MNHEY, CDR2 SVGAGI. The CDR3 length is 15 residues. Trimming pared 6 bases from V and 3 bases from J, leaving 15 bases between. CDR3 nucleotides: TGTGCCAGCAGCTTATCCGGGACATACAATCAGCCCCAGCATTTT. Its translation is CASSLSGTYNQPQHF.

V usage is TRBV20-1 and J usage is TRBJ2-7; TRBD1 aligns across 9 bases. The CDR3 is 17 amino acids. Germline V gene lookup returns CDR1 DFQATT and CDR2 SNEGSKA (reference sequence). With V trimmed by 2 bases and J by 2 bases, 13 bases remained unmatched. The CDR3 DNA sequence: TGCAGTGCTAGATCGATACGGGGGACAGGGAGTCCCTACGAGCAGTACTTC. Translation gives CSARSIRGTGSPYEQYF.